Detailed here is one TCR beta chain. This sample was taken from a study of sequential checkpoint blockade in melanoma. Trimming at V came to 2 bases and at J to 5 bases, leaving 7 bases not matched to a gene. The CDR3 length is 15 residues. CDR1 SGHNT and CDR2 YYREEE come from the germline V gene (reference sequence). Treatment described: randomized to nivolumab then ipilimumab (arm A) or the reverse (arm B). None of the patients previously received DNA-damaging chemotherapy. From thawed PBMCs, live CD3+CD8+ cells negative for CD19 and CD56 were sorted. The method was immunoSEQ multiplex PCR; TCRdb's version includes in-frame clones alone and lacks a portion of them. The sample shows about 40,000 clones, around four fifths of them seen only once.

The TCR was taken from a human donor with melanoma. The sample was CD8+ T cells sorted from blood (inferred from file names), taken from a patient given nivolumab and ipilimumab in sequence. The chain has TRBV5-4 and TRBJ2-5, with 9 positions matching TRBD2. The CDR3 DNA reads TGTGCCAGCAGCTTTGCGGGGGGGGCTGCCGAGACCCAGTACTTC. The encoded protein is CASSFAGGAAETQYF.